This T cell receptor (beta chain) was sequenced for a study of blood T cells in healthy people across ages. The authors ran a second PCR of roughly 6 to 11 cycles using a sample-barcoded 5' primer and a J-beta primer mix. TCRdb used MiXCR to reprocess the 5' RACE reads, holding one entry per CDR3 protein. The sample holds about 760,000 distinct CDR3 sequences; about 25% are singletons and the top ten take roughly 9%. This clonotype was detected a few times. From germline, CDR1 is SGHVS and CDR2 FQNEAQ. The length of the CDR3 is 14 residues. V was trimmed by 8 bases and J by 0 bases, leaving 12 bases between them. A further study also used this sample, focusing on T cells of mothers and their children. From that study: Some 2.7 million TCR beta reads per child versus over 9.5 million per mother. For unrelated pairs as for related ones, thymic selection shapes TCR recombination output similarly. Researchers report slightly higher, though non-significant, overlap in related mother-child pairs than in unrelated pairs.

Sample: blood. The chain joins TRBV7-8 to TRBJ2-3; D not resolved. The sequence was obtained from a boy between 5 and 17 years old in good health. Written as DNA, the CDR3 is TGTGCCAGCGGGTCAATGTCTAGCACAGATACGCAGTATTTT. This codes for CASGSMSSTDTQYF.